This T cell receptor beta chain originates from a study of PD-L1 blockade in urothelial cancer. For the study at large: Enrolled patients had been treated previously with 0 to 3 chemotherapy regimens. Study results and limitations: Pretreatment clonality of the blood TCR repertoire below the median was predictive of superior survival.

As for time point: peripheral blood 6 weeks after treatment start. Sampling of each patient yielded between 1 and 8 specimens, collected pretreatment and on-treatment. Templates that were synthetic TCR analogs were spiked into each PCR. The repertoire was sequenced with immunoSEQ multiplex PCR; TCRdb's copy has only in-frame clones and lacks some. The table lists 100,000 to 150,000 clones, 86% of them singletons. Concerning this clone: Its antigen is not identified.

V dropped 3 bases and J dropped 2; count of bases not matched to a gene: 4. CDR3 size: 15 residues. Per germline, CDR1 MDHEN and CDR2 SYDVKM. The gene calls are TRBV28 and TRBJ1-5, with 7 bases that match TRBD1. This clonotype originated in a man aged 45-65 years with urothelial cancer. The specimen was PBMCs, collected around atezolizumab (anti-PD-L1) treatment. CDR3 DNA: TGTGCCAGCAGTTTTAGCACAGGGGGCAATCAGCCCCAGCATTTT. Encoded protein: CASSFSTGGNQPQHF. Using reference TRBV28 and TRBJ1-5 for the parts outside the CDR3, the full variable domain is DVKVTQSSRYLVKRTGEKVFLECVQDMDHENMFWYRQDPGLGLRLIYFSYDVKMKEKGDIPEGYSVSREKKERFSLILESASTNQTSMYLCASSFSTGGNQPQHFGDGTRLSIL.